The TCR beta chain under discussion was sequenced for a study of technical replicates of blood from several donors. Generated by immunoSEQ multiplex PCR, the TCRdb table keeps only in-frame clones and is missing some. The table has about 85,000 clones, less than 95% seen once; the top ten hold 0.2% to 0.3%. The specimen sequenced was T cells isolated from PBMCs. This TCR was sampled from a human donor in good health.

The CDR3 bases are TGTGCCAGTACTATTAGTTTCGGGGTCTACGAGCAGTACTTC. Protein: CASTISFGVYEQYF. The J gene is TRBJ2-7, the V gene TRBV19; tentative D call: TRBD2 (5 bases). The CDR3 is 14 residues long. Per germline, CDR1 LNHDA and CDR2 SQIVND (reference sequence). V lost 7 bases, J lost 3 bases, and 16 bases lay in between.